Each of the 5 T cell receptor beta chains below was sequenced from the same sample in a study of resident and recirculating memory T cells in vitiligo. The assay was immunoSEQ multiplex PCR, and TCRdb's table has in-frame clones only and misses some. Of tens of thousands of clones in the sample, 80% to 95% were seen once. The sample was blood. Receptors were obtained from a male donor with vitiligo.

This clone was seen a few times. The rearrangement links TRBV12-5 to TRBJ2-1, with TRBD1 identical over 7 bases. CDR3 length: 15 residues. V gave up 3 bases and J gave up 2 bases; unmatched junction bases: 4. In germline, CDR1 is LGHNT, CDR2 FRNRAP. Here the CDR3 reads CASGLQGRTYNEQFF. The CDR3 coding sequence is TGTGCTAGTGGTTTACAGGGGCGCACCTACAATGAGCAGTTCTTC.

The chain uses TRBV2 and TRBJ2-1; tentatively, D is TRBD2 (5 bases). Germline V CDR1 and CDR2: SNHLY, FYNNEI. This CDR3 has 14 residues. Trimming pared 7 bases from V and 12 bases from J, leaving 22 bases between. CDR3 coding DNA: TGTGCCAGCATGGGAGCAGAGTCTATATGGGGGCAGTTCTTC. This sequence encodes CASMGAESIWGQFF.

This chain uses TRBV7-2 with TRBJ2-7, with 9 nucleotides matching TRBD1. There are 16 residues in the CDR3. V dropped 1 base and J dropped 3; count of bases not matched to a gene: 7. From germline, CDR1 is SGHTA and CDR2 FQGNSA. DNA of the CDR3: TGTGCCAGCAGCTTAGGGGGAGGGACAGGGAGCTACGAGCAGTACTTC. Translating gives CASSLGGGTGSYEQYF.

This clone was counted between two and nine times. The rearrangement joins TRBV7-3 to TRBJ2-7; D may be TRBD2 (5 bases). The CDR3 contains 13 residues. Germline V gene lookup returns CDR1 SGHTA and CDR2 FQGTGA. V was shortened by 5 bases and J by 5 bases, with 13 bases between the two germline ends. The DNA for the CDR3 is TGTGCCAGCAGCCCGGGAAAACAGAACGAGCAGTACTTC. Amino acids: CASSPGKQNEQYF. Full variable domain (remainder filled in from reference TRBV7-3 and TRBJ2-7): GAGVSQTPSNKVTEKGKYVELRCDPISGHTALYWYRQSLGQGPEFLIYFQGTGAADDSGLPNDRFFAVRPEGSVSTLKIQRTERGDSAVYLCASSPGKQNEQYFGPGTRLTVT.

This rearrangement joins TRBV7-2 to TRBJ2-3, with D perhaps TRBD2 (5 bases). Germline assignment: CDR1 SGHTA and CDR2 FQGNSA. Trimming took 3 bases from V and 3 from J, leaving 10 bases between them. There are 14 residues in the CDR3. The CDR3 DNA is TGTGCCAGCAGCTTGTCTAGCATGACAGATACGCAGTATTTT. It encodes CASSLSSMTDTQYF.